These T cell receptor beta chains were read from a single sample in a study of blood T cells in healthy people across ages. MiXCR, run by TCRdb on the 5' RACE reads, gives a single entry per CDR3 protein. The sample gives around 1,500,000 distinct CDR3 sequences, approximately 40% of which show up once; less than 8% is in the top ten. Sequencing used blood. The receptors originated from a woman younger than 30 in good health. Each CDR3 is given with its conserved first and last residue. Each record gives: V gene, CDR3 length, J gene, D gene, clone size, CDR3 DNA, CDR3 protein. A D gene is named only where the DNA matches it firmly. Expanded clones are given a class, and other clones once, few, many or no size at all.

TRBV20-1	15	TRBJ1-2	TRBD1	few	TGCAGTGCTAGCGTAAGAGGGACAGGGGACTATGGCTACACCTTC	CSASVRGTGDYGYTF
TRBV29-1	14	TRBJ2-5	NA	NA	TGCAGCGTTGAAGGTCGGCTAAACCAAGAGACCCAGTACTTC	CSVEGRLNQETQYF
TRBV11-2	14	TRBJ1-2	NA	NA	TGTGCCAGCAGCTCACAAGGCCGCACTGATGGCTACACCTTC	CASSSQGRTDGYTF
TRBV12-3/TRBV12-4	12	TRBJ2-3	NA	many	TGTGCCAGCAGCTTAGCGCCCGATACGCAGTATTTT	CASSLAPDTQYF
TRBV11-1	17	TRBJ2-1	TRBD2	NA	TGTGCCAGCAGCCCCCTGGGAGCCGGACTAGGGGACAATGAGCAGTTCTTC	CASSPLGAGLGDNEQFF
TRBV13	14	TRBJ2-7	NA	few	TGTGCCAGCAGCGACGACAGGATCTCCTACGAGCAGTACTTC	CASSDDRISYEQYF
TRBV5-1	15	TRBJ1-6	NA	NA	TGCGCCAGCAGCTTGGAGGCGGGTTATAATTCACCCCTCCACTTT	CASSLEAGYNSPLHF
TRBV6-5	16	TRBJ2-3	TRBD1	few	TGTGCCAGCAGCCGCAGGGACAGATTTAGCACAGATACGCAGTATTTT	CASSRRDRFSTDTQYF
TRBV20-1	14	TRBJ1-2	TRBD1	NA	TGCAGTGCTACAAGGACAGGGGGAAACTATGGCTACACCTTC	CSATRTGGNYGYTF
TRBV10-3	13	TRBJ1-6	NA	NA	TGTGCCATCAGTGAGGACGATAATTCACCCCTCCACTTT	CAISEDDNSPLHF
TRBV25-1	17	TRBJ2-5	TRBD1	few	TGTGCCAGCAGTGAATATGTGGCGGACAGGAGAAGCGATGAGCAGTACTTC	CASSEYVADRRSDEQYF